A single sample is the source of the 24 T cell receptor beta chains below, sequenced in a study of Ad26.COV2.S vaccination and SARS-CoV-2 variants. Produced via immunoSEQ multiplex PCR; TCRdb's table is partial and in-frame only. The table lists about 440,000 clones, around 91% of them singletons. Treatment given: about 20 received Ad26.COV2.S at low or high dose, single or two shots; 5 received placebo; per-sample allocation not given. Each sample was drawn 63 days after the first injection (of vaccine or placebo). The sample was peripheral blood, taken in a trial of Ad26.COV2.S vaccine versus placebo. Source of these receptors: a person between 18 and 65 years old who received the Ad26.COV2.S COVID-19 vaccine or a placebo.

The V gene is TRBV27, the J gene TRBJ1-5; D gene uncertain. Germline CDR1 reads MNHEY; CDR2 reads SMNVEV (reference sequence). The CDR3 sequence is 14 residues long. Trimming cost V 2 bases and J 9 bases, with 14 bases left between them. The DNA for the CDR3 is TGTGCCAGCAGTTTAAGTTCGGAGGTAGGGCCCCAGCATTTT. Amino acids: CASSLSSEVGPQHF.

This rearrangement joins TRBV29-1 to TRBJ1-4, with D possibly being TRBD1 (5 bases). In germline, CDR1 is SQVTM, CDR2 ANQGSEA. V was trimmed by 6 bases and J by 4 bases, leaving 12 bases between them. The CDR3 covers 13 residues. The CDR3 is CSVAGLGNEKLFF. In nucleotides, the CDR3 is TGCAGCGTCGCAGGGCTAGGTAATGAAAAACTGTTTTTT.

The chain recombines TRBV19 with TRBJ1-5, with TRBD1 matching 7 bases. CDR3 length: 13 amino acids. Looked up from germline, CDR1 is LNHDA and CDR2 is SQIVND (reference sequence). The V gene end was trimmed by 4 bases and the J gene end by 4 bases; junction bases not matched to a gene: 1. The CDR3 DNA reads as TGTGCCAGTAGTACGGGACAGAATCAGCCCCAGCATTTT. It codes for CASSTGQNQPQHF. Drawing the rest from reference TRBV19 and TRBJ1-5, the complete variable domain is DGGITQSPKYLFRKEGQNVTLSCEQNLNHDAMYWYRQDPGQGLRLIYYSQIVNDFQKGDIAEGYSVSREKKESFPLTVTSAQKNPTAFYLCASSTGQNQPQHFGDGTRLSIL.

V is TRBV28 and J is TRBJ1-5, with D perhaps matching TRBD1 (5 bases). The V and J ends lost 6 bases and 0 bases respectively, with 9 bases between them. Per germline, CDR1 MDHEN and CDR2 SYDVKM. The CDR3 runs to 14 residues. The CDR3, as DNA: TGTGCCAGCAGGCCAGGGCCTAGCAATCAGCCCCAGCATTTT. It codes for CASRPGPSNQPQHF.

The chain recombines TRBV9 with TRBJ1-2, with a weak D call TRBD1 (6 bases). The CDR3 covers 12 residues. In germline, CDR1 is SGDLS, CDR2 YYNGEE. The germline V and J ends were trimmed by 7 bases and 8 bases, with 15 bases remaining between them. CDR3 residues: CASVRRGGGYTF. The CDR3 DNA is TGTGCCAGCGTCCGAAGGGGGGGAGGCTACACCTTC.

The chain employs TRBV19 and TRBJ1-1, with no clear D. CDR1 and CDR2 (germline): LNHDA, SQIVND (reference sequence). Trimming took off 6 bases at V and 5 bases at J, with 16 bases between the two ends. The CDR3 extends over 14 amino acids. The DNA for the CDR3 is TGTGCCAGTAGGCCAAACGGGGTATTGACTGAAGCTTTCTTT. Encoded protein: CASRPNGVLTEAFF.

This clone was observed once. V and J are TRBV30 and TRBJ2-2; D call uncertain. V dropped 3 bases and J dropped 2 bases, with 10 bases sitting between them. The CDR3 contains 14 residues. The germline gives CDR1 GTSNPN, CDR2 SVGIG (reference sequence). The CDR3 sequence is CAWSHSRNTGELFF. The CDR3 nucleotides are TGTGCCTGGAGCCATAGCCGTAACACCGGGGAGCTGTTTTTT.

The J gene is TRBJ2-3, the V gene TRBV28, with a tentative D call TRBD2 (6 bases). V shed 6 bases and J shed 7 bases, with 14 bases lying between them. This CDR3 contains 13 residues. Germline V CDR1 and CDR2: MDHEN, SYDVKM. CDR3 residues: CASRVGGPNTQYF. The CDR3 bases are TGTGCCAGCAGGGTCGGAGGGCCGAATACGCAGTATTTT.

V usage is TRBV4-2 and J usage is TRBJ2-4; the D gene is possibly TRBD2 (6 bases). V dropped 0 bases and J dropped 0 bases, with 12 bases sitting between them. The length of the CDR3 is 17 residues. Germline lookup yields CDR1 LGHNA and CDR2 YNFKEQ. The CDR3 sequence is CASSQDWRDLAKNIQYF. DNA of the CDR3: TGTGCCAGCAGCCAAGATTGGCGGGACCTAGCCAAAAACATTCAGTACTTC.

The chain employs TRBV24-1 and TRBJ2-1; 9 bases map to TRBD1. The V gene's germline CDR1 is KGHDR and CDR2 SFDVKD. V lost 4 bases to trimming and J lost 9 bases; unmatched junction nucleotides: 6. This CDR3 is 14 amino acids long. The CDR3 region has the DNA TGTGCCACCAGTGACCACAGGGGGCGAAGTGAGCAGTTCTTC. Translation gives CATSDHRGRSEQFF.

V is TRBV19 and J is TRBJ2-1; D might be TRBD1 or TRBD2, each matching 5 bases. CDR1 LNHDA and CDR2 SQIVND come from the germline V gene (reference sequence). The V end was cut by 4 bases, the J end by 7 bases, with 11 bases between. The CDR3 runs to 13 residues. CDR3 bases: TGTGCCAGTAGTAGAACAGAGGGGAATGAGCAGTTCTTC. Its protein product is CASSRTEGNEQFF.

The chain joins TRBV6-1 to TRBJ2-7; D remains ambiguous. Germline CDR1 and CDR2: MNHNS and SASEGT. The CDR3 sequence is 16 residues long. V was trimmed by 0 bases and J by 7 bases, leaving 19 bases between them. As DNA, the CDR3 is TGTGCCAGCAGTGAAGCAAGGGCAGATGTTCTACGGGAGCAGTACTTC. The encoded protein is CASSEARADVLREQYF.

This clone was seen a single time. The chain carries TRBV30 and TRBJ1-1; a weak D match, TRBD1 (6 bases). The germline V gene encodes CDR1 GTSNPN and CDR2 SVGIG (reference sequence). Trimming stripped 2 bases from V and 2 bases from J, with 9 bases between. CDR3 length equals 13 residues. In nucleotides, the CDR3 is TGTGCCTGGAGTTCAGGGGCCAACACTGAAGCTTTCTTT. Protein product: CAWSSGANTEAFF.

CDR3 loop: CASSLGLAGVRDTQYF. The DNA of the CDR3 is TGTGCCAGCAGTCTAGGACTAGCGGGAGTTCGAGATACGCAGTATTTT. The V gene is TRBV13, the J gene TRBJ2-3; 13 bases are a match to TRBD2. This CDR3 spans 16 amino acids. Germline V gene sequence: CDR1 PRHDT, CDR2 FYEKMQ (reference sequence). The V gene end was trimmed by 6 bases and the J gene end by 5 bases; junction bases not matched to a gene: 8.

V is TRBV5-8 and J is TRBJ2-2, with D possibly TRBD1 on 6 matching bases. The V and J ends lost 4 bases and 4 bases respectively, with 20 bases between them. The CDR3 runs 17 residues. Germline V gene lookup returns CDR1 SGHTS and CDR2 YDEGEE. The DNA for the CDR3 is TGTGCCAGCAGCACCTTACAGGGTCGGGCGGTCACCGGGGAGCTGTTTTTT. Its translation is CASSTLQGRAVTGELFF.

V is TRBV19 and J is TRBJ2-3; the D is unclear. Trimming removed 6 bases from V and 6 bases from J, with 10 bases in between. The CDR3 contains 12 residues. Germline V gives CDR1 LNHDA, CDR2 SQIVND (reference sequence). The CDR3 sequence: CASSRIGDTQYF. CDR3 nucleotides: TGTGCCAGTAGCCGTATAGGGGATACGCAGTATTTT. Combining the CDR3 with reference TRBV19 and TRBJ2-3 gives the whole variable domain DGGITQSPKYLFRKEGQNVTLSCEQNLNHDAMYWYRQDPGQGLRLIYYSQIVNDFQKGDIAEGYSVSREKKESFPLTVTSAQKNPTAFYLCASSRIGDTQYFGPGTRLTVL.

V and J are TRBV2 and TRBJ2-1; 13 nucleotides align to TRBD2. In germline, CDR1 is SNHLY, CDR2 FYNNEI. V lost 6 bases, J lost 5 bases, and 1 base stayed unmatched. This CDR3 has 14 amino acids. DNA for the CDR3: TGTGCCAGCAGGGGACTAGCGGGACACAATGAGCAGTTCTTC. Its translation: CASRGLAGHNEQFF.

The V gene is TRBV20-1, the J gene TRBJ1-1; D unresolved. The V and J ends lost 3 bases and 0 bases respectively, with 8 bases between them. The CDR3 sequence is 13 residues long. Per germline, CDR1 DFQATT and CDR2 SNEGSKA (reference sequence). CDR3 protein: CSASTRLNTEAFF. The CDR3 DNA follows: TGCAGTGCTAGTACACGGTTGAACACTGAAGCTTTCTTT.

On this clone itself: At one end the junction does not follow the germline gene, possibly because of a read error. This CDR3 is CANSPWREGPDTQYF. The CDR3 DNA is TGTGCCAACAGCCCCTGGCGGGAGGGCCCAGATACGCAGTATTTT. V usage is TRBV14 and J usage is TRBJ2-3, with TRBD2 matching over 9 bases. Germline V gene data show CDR1 as SGHDN and CDR2 as FVKESK. There are 15 residues in the CDR3.

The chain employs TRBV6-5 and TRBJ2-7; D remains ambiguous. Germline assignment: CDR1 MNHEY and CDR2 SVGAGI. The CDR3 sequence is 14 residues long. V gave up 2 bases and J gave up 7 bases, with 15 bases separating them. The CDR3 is CASSYSTVGYEQYF. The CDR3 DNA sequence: TGTGCCAGCAGTTACAGTACCGTGGGGTATGAGCAGTACTTC.

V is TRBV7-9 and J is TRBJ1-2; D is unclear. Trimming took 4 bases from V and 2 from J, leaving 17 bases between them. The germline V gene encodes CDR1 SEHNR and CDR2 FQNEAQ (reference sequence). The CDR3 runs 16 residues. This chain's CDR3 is CASSYTSIHGNYGYTF. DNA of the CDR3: TGTGCCAGCAGCTACACCTCTATTCACGGAAACTATGGCTACACCTTC. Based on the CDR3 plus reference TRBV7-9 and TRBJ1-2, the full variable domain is DTGVSQNPRHKITKRGQNVTFRCDPISEHNRLYWYRQTLGQGPEFLTYFQNEAQLEKSRLLSDRFSAERPKGSFSTLEIQRTEQGDSAMYLCASSYTSIHGNYGYTFGSGTRLTVV.

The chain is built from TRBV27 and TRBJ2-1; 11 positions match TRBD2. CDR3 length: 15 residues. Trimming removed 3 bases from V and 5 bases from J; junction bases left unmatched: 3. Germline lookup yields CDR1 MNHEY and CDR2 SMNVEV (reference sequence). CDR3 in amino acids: CASSFTSGGNNEQFF. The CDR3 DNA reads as TGTGCCAGCAGTTTCACTAGCGGGGGAAACAATGAGCAGTTCTTC.

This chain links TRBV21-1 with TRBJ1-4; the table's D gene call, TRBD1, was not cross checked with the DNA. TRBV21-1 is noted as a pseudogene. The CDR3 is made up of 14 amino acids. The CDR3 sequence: CASTQTGGDEKLFF. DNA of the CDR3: TGTGCCAGCACCCAGACAGGGGGCGATGAAAAACTGTTTTTT.

The DNA of the CDR3 is TGTGCCAGCACTTCCGGCGGCGGCACAGATACGCAGTATTTT. Its protein is CASTSGGGTDTQYF. The chain is built from TRBV6-5 and TRBJ2-3, with unresolved D. The CDR3 extends over 14 amino acids. V shed 7 bases and J shed 1 base, with 12 bases lying between them. From germline, CDR1 is MNHEY and CDR2 SVGAGI.